Presented here are 25 T cell receptor beta chains from one specimen sequenced in a study of spatial heterogeneity in lung cancer. MiXCR, applied by TCRdb to the 5' RACE reads, yields one record per CDR3 protein. Of about 39,000 distinct CDR3 sequences in the sample, around 3.1% were seen once. Time point given: sample taken at primary tumor resection. The material was normal lung tissue next to the tumor, obtained at surgery. These receptors originate from a male donor with early-stage non-small cell lung cancer.

This clonotype was found many times. The rearrangement uses TRBV6-1 and TRBJ2-3; the D is unclear. Germline CDR1 is MNHNS and CDR2 is SASEGT. The V end was cut by 11 bases, the J end by 3 bases, with 15 bases between. This CDR3 region has 13 residues. CDR3 sequence (DNA): TGTGCCGCTTTAGCCGGGTGGACAGATACGCAGTATTTT. Residues: CAALAGWTDTQYF.

This clonotype was observed many times. This chain links TRBV6-5 with TRBJ2-3, with no clear D. The CDR3 is made up of 14 amino acids. Germline CDR1 and CDR2: MNHEY and SVGAGI. Trimming pared 0 bases from V and 2 bases from J, leaving 6 bases between. CDR3 DNA sequence: TGTGCCAGCAGTTACTCGTCAGCCACAGATACGCAGTATTTT. This gives the protein CASSYSSATDTQYF.

This clonotype was seen at least ten times. The chain is built from TRBV5-1 and TRBJ1-2, with D maybe TRBD1 (5 bases). Germline CDR1 and CDR2: SGHRS and YFSETQ. The CDR3 extends over 13 amino acids. Trimming removed 1 base at V and 3 bases at J, with 7 bases between. The CDR3: CASSLRGDYGYTF. The DNA of the CDR3 is TGCGCCAGCAGCTTGCGGGGGGACTATGGCTACACCTTC.

The chain has TRBV13 and TRBJ2-5; 14 positions match TRBD2. J lost 7 bases, V lost 5 bases, and 12 bases had no gene match. CDR3 length equals 17 residues. The germline V gene encodes CDR1 PRHDT and CDR2 FYEKMQ (reference sequence). This CDR3 reads CASSLRLAGGPIGTQYF. Written as DNA, the CDR3 is TGTGCCAGCAGCCTCCGACTAGCGGGGGGGCCTATCGGGACCCAGTACTTC.

J is TRBJ1-2 and V is TRBV6-1; D is unclear. The CDR3 covers 13 residues. Trimming cost V 4 bases and J 4 bases, with 10 bases left between them. Germline loops: CDR1 MNHNS, CDR2 SASEGT. In nucleotides, the CDR3 is TGTGCCAGCAGTGTACCTGAAGGCTATGGCTACACCTTC. Amino acids: CASSVPEGYGYTF.

This clonotype has a count of ten or more. The CDR3 protein is CASSPRTGNQETQYF. CDR3 DNA sequence: TGTGCCAGCAGCCCTAGGACGGGGAACCAAGAGACCCAGTACTTC. The J gene is TRBJ2-5, the V gene TRBV11-2, with a possible D match to TRBD2 (5 bases). There are 15 residues in the CDR3. Trimming pared 5 bases from V and 0 bases from J, leaving 13 bases between. In germline, CDR1 is SGHAT, CDR2 FQNNGV.

In this sample, this clonotype turned up a few times. This chain uses TRBV6-1 with TRBJ2-3, with 8 positions matching TRBD2. Germline CDR1 is MNHNS and CDR2 is SASEGT. The CDR3 has 14 amino acids. The junction had 9 bases not matched to a gene; V was cut back by 10 bases and J by 3 bases. DNA of the CDR3: TGTGCCACGAGGACCGCTAGCGGGACAGATACGCAGTATTTT. Translated: CATRTASGTDTQYF.

This clonotype was seen at least ten times. The chain employs TRBV4-2 and TRBJ2-6; unclear D gene. This CDR3 contains 17 residues. V shed 1 base and J shed 0 bases, with 10 bases lying between them. Germline loops: CDR1 LGHNA, CDR2 YNFKEQ. The chain's CDR3 is CASSQASADSGANVLTF. The CDR3 coding sequence is TGTGCCAGCAGCCAAGCATCGGCGGACTCTGGGGCCAACGTCCTGACTTTC.

This clonotype was counted at least ten times. DNA of the CDR3: TGCAGTGCTAGTCCCAGTAAGACCTACGAGCAGTACTTC. This encodes CSASPSKTYEQYF. This chain uses TRBV20-1 with TRBJ2-7; D remains ambiguous. The CDR3 extends over 13 amino acids. CDR1 is DFQATT and CDR2 is SNEGSKA in the germline V gene (reference sequence). V was cut by 3 bases and J by 2 bases, with 11 bases left in between.

This clonotype was counted at least ten times. The V gene is TRBV11-2, the J gene TRBJ2-3; tentatively, D is TRBD1 (6 bases). The CDR3 has 15 amino acids. Deletions cut 3 bases from V and 3 bases from J, with 13 bases between. Germline loops: CDR1 SGHAT, CDR2 FQNNGV. This CDR3 is CASSFGTSRTDTQYF. The CDR3 region has the DNA TGTGCCAGCAGCTTCGGGACAAGTAGGACAGATACGCAGTATTTT.

This clonotype was recorded many times. This rearrangement joins TRBV12-3 or TRBV12-4 to TRBJ1-1, with D possibly TRBD1 on 5 matching bases. The CDR3 has 14 amino acids. Trimming removed 8 bases at V and 4 bases at J, with 17 bases between. The CDR3 sequence is CASLTGAGGTEAFF. CDR3 bases: TGTGCCAGCCTGACTGGGGCGGGGGGCACTGAAGCTTTCTTT.

This clonotype was detected many times. The genes are TRBV12-3 or TRBV12-4 and TRBJ2-1; unclear D gene. The CDR3 has 13 amino acids. Trimming stripped 6 bases from V and 5 bases from J, with 11 bases between. This CDR3 is CASSPSKNNEQFF. In DNA form, the CDR3 reads TGTGCCAGCAGCCCCAGTAAAAACAATGAGCAGTTCTTC.

The chain is built from TRBV3-1 and TRBJ2-1; 10 bases align to TRBD2. CDR1 and CDR2 from the germline V gene are LGHDT and YNNKEL (reference sequence). This CDR3 spans 16 amino acids. Unmatched junction bases numbered 8, after V lost 0 bases and J lost 9 bases. In nucleotides, the CDR3 is TGTGCCAGCAGCCAAGATTTAGGAGCGGGGGGGCTTGAGCAGTTCTTC. Amino acids: CASSQDLGAGGLEQFF.

The chain carries TRBV28 and TRBJ2-5; D perhaps matches TRBD1 (6 bases). Germline CDR1 reads MDHEN; CDR2 reads SYDVKM. V was pared by 5 bases and J by 5 bases, with 9 bases between. The CDR3 extends over 12 amino acids. DNA for the CDR3: TGTGCCAGCAGTGGACAGAGCGAGACCCAGTACTTC. This sequence encodes CASSGQSETQYF.

This clonotype came up many times. The rearrangement links TRBV6-5 to TRBJ2-3, with no clear D. The V end was cut by 2 bases, the J end by 3 bases, with 12 bases between. CDR1 is MNHEY and CDR2 is SVGAGI in the germline V gene. The CDR3 has 15 residues. CDR3 protein: CASSYGVSYTDTQYF. The CDR3 DNA follows: TGTGCCAGCAGTTACGGGGTCTCATATACAGATACGCAGTATTTT.

The table lists this clonotype with many counts. The chain is built from TRBV11-1 and TRBJ2-1; D perhaps matches TRBD2 (5 bases). Germline V lookup: CDR1 SGHAT, CDR2 FQDESV (reference sequence). Trimming shortened V by 5 bases and J by 4 bases, and 6 bases separated the two germline ends. This CDR3 comprises 12 residues. CDR3 protein: CASSRGYNEQFF. As DNA, the CDR3 is TGTGCCAGCAGCCGGGGTTACAATGAGCAGTTCTTC.

There are many counts of this clonotype. The gene calls are TRBV3-1 and TRBJ1-2; tentatively, D is TRBD1 (6 bases). This CDR3 contains 15 residues. V lost 1 base to trimming and J lost 8 bases, with 17 bases between them. Germline V lookup: CDR1 LGHDT, CDR2 YNNKEL (reference sequence). CDR3 nucleotide sequence: TGTGCCAGCAGCCAAGTCCGGACAGTCAGAGGGGGCTACACCTTC. Translating gives CASSQVRTVRGGYTF.

This clonotype was seen ten or more times. The chain carries TRBV7-9 and TRBJ1-5; a weak D match, TRBD1 (5 bases). V dropped 6 bases and J dropped 4 bases, with 10 bases sitting between them. The germline gives CDR1 SEHNR, CDR2 FQNEAQ (reference sequence). The CDR3 is 13 residues long. CDR3 DNA: TGTGCCAGCAGTCAGACAGAGAATCAGCCCCAGCATTTT. It is translated as CASSQTENQPQHF.

In this sample, this clonotype turned up many times. The V gene is TRBV6-2 or TRBV6-3, the J gene TRBJ2-7; perhaps TRBD2 as D (6 bases). Per germline, CDR1 MNHEY and CDR2 SVGEGT. V gave up 6 bases and J gave up 4 bases, with 16 bases separating them. The CDR3 extends over 14 amino acids. CDR3 protein: CASSPHTGSYEQYF. CDR3 DNA: TGTGCCAGCAGCCCTCACACCGGGAGTTACGAGCAGTACTTC.

This clonotype was detected ten times or more. The chain joins TRBV18 to TRBJ1-1; no firm D call. Trimming left V 6 bases short and J 6 bases short, with 5 bases between. Germline-derived CDR1 and CDR2 are KGHSH and LQKENI. CDR3 length: 10 amino acids. CDR3 sequence reads: CASSSPEAFF. The DNA for the CDR3 is TGTGCCAGCTCCAGCCCTGAAGCTTTCTTT. Supplemented by reference TRBV18 and TRBJ1-1, the full variable domain reads NAGVMQNPRHLVRRRGQEARLRCSPMKGHSHVYWYRQLPEEGLKFMVYLQKENIIDESGMPKERFSAEFPKEGPSILRIQQVVRGDSAAYFCASSSPEAFFGQGTRLTVV.

This clonotype came up many times. The CDR3 bases are TGCAGTGCCAAACGCGGGGGGGCGGGAACGCAGTATTTT. Residues: CSAKRGGAGTQYF. This chain links TRBV20-1 with TRBJ2-3, with 9 bases aligning to TRBD2. Per the germline V gene, CDR1 is DFQATT and CDR2 is SNEGSKA (reference sequence). This CDR3 region has 13 residues. Trimming at V came to 6 bases and at J to 9 bases, leaving 10 bases not matched to a gene.

This clonotype was observed at least ten times. The CDR3 DNA sequence: TGTGCCAGCAGCTTAGAACGGAGCACTGAAGCTTTCTTT. As protein: CASSLERSTEAFF. The chain recombines TRBV11-2 with TRBJ1-1; no clear D. V lost 0 bases and J 4 bases, leaving 6 bases between the germline ends. Germline V gene data show CDR1 as SGHAT and CDR2 as FQNNGV. This CDR3 is built from 13 residues.

The sample holds many counts of this clonotype. The rearrangement uses TRBV7-8 and TRBJ2-2, with a tentative D call TRBD1 (5 bases). Germline CDR1 SGHVS, CDR2 FQNEAQ. The CDR3 runs 14 residues. V was pared by 6 bases and J by 1 base, with 9 bases between. The CDR3 spells CASSPGQNTGELFF. The CDR3 DNA reads TGTGCCAGCAGTCCAGGACAGAACACCGGGGAGCTGTTTTTT.

This clonotype occurred many times. The chain combines TRBV6-2 or TRBV6-3 with TRBJ2-7, with D possibly TRBD2 on 6 matching bases. Deletions cut 4 bases from V and 0 bases from J, with 7 bases between. The length of the CDR3 is 13 residues. CDR1 and CDR2 (germline): MNHEY, SVGEGT. The CDR3, as DNA: TGTGCCAGCAGTTGGGACTTCTCCTACGAGCAGTACTTC. It encodes CASSWDFSYEQYF.

This clonotype is labeled as medium-sized. The chain carries TRBV28 and TRBJ2-7; TRBD1 or TRBD2 may be the D gene (6 bases each). There are 13 residues in the CDR3. Germline V gives CDR1 MDHEN, CDR2 SYDVKM. V lost 3 bases and J 5 bases, leaving 11 bases between the germline ends. The CDR3 DNA is TGTGCCAGCAGTTTTCGGGGGCCCCACGAGCAGTACTTC. This codes for CASSFRGPHEQYF.